This T cell receptor beta chain was found in a study of CD8 T cells in Susac syndrome. V was trimmed by 4 bases and J by 0 bases, leaving 14 bases between them. Germline V CDR1 and CDR2: SGHNT, YYREEE (reference sequence). This CDR3 spans 16 amino acids. Random hexamers served to reverse transcribe roughly 0.5 to 1 ug RNA. It was immunoSEQ multiplex PCR that amplified TCR beta CDR3 across 54 Vbeta and 13 Jbeta. TCRdb redid the calling of the immunoSEQ multiplex PCR reads with MiXCR, one entry per CDR3 protein. The repertoire has approximately 180,000 distinct CDR3 sequences, approximately 93% of them found once; the top ten carry over 0.08%. The authors sequenced TCR beta from blood CD8+ and CD4+ T cells.

The TCR was taken from a human donor with multiple sclerosis. Sequencing used CD4+ T cells from PBMCs. This chain connects TRBV5-4 to TRBJ2-1; D ambiguous. The CDR3 region has the DNA TGTGCCAGCAGCCAGGACCCAGCCCTCTCCTACAATGAGCAGTTCTTC. Translating gives CASSQDPALSYNEQFF.